A selection of T cell receptor beta chains follows, all from one sample in a study of long-term antiretroviral therapy in people with HIV. Method: immunoSEQ multiplex PCR; TCRdb's copy keeps in-frame clones and lacks some. The sample has 15,000 to 20,000 clones, 70% to 80% seen once. The starting material was unsorted PBMCs, obtained 2.2 years after starting antiretroviral therapy. These receptors all come from a man aged 50 to 59 with HIV. The CDR3 runs from the conserved cysteine through the conserved F or W. A D gene is named only where the DNA matches it firmly. Size is omitted from some rows. Given values are once, few, many or a class for expanded clones.

>TRBV18|TRBJ2-2|.|.
CASSPEQTGELFF
TGTGCCAGCTCACCAGAGCAAACCGGGGAGCTGTTTTTT
>TRBV5-5|TRBJ2-5|.|.
CASSLIAGSEETQYF
TGTGCCAGCAGCTTGATTGCAGGTTCCGAAGAGACCCAGTACTTC
>TRBV30|TRBJ2-7|.|.
CAWRIPGRRQGALPYEQYF
TGTGCCTGGAGGATACCCGGGAGGAGGCAGGGGGCCCTCCCCTACGAGCAGTACTTC
>TRBV30|TRBJ2-3|.|.
CAWSWKVADTQYF
TGTGCCTGGAGTTGGAAAGTAGCAGATACGCAGTATTTT
>TRBV5-1|TRBJ1-2|.|.
CASSLEGNYGYTF
TGCGCCAGCAGCTTGGAAGGGAACTATGGCTACACCTTC
>TRBV27|TRBJ2-5|.|.
CASSSFAARRPQETQYF
TGTGCCAGCAGTTCCTTCGCGGCGAGGAGGCCCCAAGAGACCCAGTACTTC
>TRBV6-6|TRBJ2-1|once|.
CASSLTGIGNEQFF
TGTGCCAGCAGTTTAACAGGGATAGGCAATGAGCAGTTCTTC
>TRBV5-3|TRBJ2-1|.|.
CARSSLLAAFYNEQFF
TGTGCCAGAAGCTCCCTACTAGCTGCCTTCTACAATGAGCAGTTCTTC
>TRBV10-3|TRBJ2-1|.|.
CAISEKGADSYNEQFF
TGTGCCATCAGTGAGAAAGGGGCTGACTCCTACAATGAGCAGTTCTTC
>TRBV5-6|TRBJ2-5|.|.
CASSLARRETQYF
TGTGCCAGCAGCTTGGCGAGACGGGAGACCCAGTACTTC
>TRBV30|TRBJ2-7|.|.
CAWSGGGLYEQYF
TGTGCCTGGAGCGGGGGAGGCTTGTACGAGCAGTACTTC
>TRBV23-1|TRBJ1-2|.|.
CASRSRVRGYGYTF
TGCGCCAGCAGAAGCAGGGTTAGAGGCTATGGCTACACCTTC
>TRBV7-2|TRBJ2-7|.|TRBD2
CASSSGLAGGEQYF
TGTGCCAGCAGCTCGGGACTAGCGGGAGGGGAGCAGTACTTC
>TRBV4-3|TRBJ1-4|.|.
CASSQDWGSTNEKLFF
TGCGCCAGCAGCCAAGATTGGGGGTCTACTAATGAAAAACTGTTTTTT
>TRBV5-6|TRBJ1-1|once|.
CASSLAGLTPYNTEAFF
TGTGCCAGCAGCTTGGCCGGGCTCACGCCCTACAACACTGAAGCTTTCTTT
>TRBV27|TRBJ2-7|.|.
CASSPLGGPPWEQYF
TGTGCCAGCAGTCCGTTGGGGGGTCCGCCTTGGGAGCAGTACTTC
>TRBV27|TRBJ2-3|.|TRBD2
CASSLLTSASTDTQYF
TGTGCCAGCAGTTTATTGACTAGCGCTAGCACAGATACGCAGTATTTT
>TRBV28|TRBJ1-4|.|TRBD1
CALGTGSATNEKLFF
TGTGCCCTCGGGACAGGGTCTGCAACTAATGAAAAACTGTTTTTT
>TRBV18|TRBJ2-7|.|.
CASSADLTGYEQYF
TGTGCCAGCTCGGCCGATCTGACAGGCTACGAGCAGTACTTC
>TRBV28|TRBJ2-3|.|.
CASSLLADGTDTQYF
TGTGCCAGCAGTTTATTGGCCGACGGCACAGATACGCAGTATTTT
>TRBV4-2|TRBJ1-2|.|TRBD1
CASRTRGSNYGYTF
TGTGCCAGCAGGACCAGGGGGTCGAACTATGGCTACACCTTC
>TRBV4-3|TRBJ2-2|.|TRBD2
CASSQDSYGRENTGELFF
TGCGCCAGCAGCCAAGATAGTTATGGGAGGGAGAACACCGGGGAGCTGTTTTTT
>TRBV28|TRBJ1-5|.|.
CASSLGAGSSNQPQHF
TGTGCCAGCAGTTTAGGGGCAGGGTCCAGCAATCAGCCCCAGCATTTT
>TRBV5-5|TRBJ2-1|few|.
CASSLSEYEQFF
TGTGCCAGCAGCTTGTCCGAGTATGAGCAGTTCTTC
>TRBV4-3|TRBJ2-5|.|TRBD2
CASSQSGRAYQETQYF
TGCGCCAGCAGCCAAAGCGGGAGGGCCTATCAAGAGACCCAGTACTTC
>TRBV28|TRBJ1-4|.|TRBD1
CASSSPTGGDEKLFF
TGTGCCAGCAGTTCGCCGACAGGGGGGGATGAAAAACTGTTTTTT
>TRBV5-1|TRBJ2-3|.|.
CASSVEGSDTQYF
TGCGCCAGCAGCGTGGAGGGGTCAGATACGCAGTATTTT
>TRBV5-6|TRBJ2-3|few|TRBD2
CASSSGTSGTDTQYF
TGTGCCAGCAGCTCCGGGACTAGCGGAACAGATACGCAGTATTTT
>TRBV14|TRBJ2-7|.|.
CASSQLGLSPYEQYF
TGTGCCAGCAGCCAACTAGGCCTAAGCCCCTACGAGCAGTACTTC
>TRBV28|TRBJ2-7|.|.
CASSLPGSPVSYEQYF
TGTGCCAGCAGTTTGCCGGGGTCCCCCGTGAGCTACGAGCAGTACTTC
>TRBV19|TRBJ2-5|.|TRBD1
CASSIGQEETQYF
TGTGCCAGTAGTATCGGACAGGAAGAGACCCAGTACTTC
>TRBV7-8|TRBJ2-7|.|TRBD1
CASSLTAGGDYEQYF
TGTGCCAGCAGCTTAACCGCAGGGGGCGACTACGAGCAGTACTTC